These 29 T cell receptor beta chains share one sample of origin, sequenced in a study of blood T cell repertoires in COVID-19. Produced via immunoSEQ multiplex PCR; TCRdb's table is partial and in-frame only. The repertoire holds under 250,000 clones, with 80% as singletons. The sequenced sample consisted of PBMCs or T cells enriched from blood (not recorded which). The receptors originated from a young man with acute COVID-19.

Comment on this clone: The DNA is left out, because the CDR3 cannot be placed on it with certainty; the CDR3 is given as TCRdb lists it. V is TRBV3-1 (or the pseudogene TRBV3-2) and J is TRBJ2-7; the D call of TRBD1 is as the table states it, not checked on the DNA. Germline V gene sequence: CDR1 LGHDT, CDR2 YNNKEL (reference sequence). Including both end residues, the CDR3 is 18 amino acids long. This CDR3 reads CASSQIFGPGQGNYEQYF.

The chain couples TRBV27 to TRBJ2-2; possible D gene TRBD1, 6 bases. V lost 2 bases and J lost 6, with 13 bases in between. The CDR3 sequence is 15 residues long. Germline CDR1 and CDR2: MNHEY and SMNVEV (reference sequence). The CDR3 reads CASSLGGPVPGELFF. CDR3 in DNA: TGTGCCAGCAGTTTAGGGGGCCCAGTCCCCGGGGAGCTGTTTTTT.

This CDR3 reads CSVVGTRSGYGYTF. DNA of the CDR3: TGCAGCGTTGTTGGAACCAGGTCAGGCTATGGCTACACCTTC. The V gene is TRBV29-1, the J gene TRBJ1-2; D unclear. The V gene's germline CDR1 is SQVTM and CDR2 ANQGSEA. V lost 4 bases, J lost 4 bases, and 16 bases lay in between. The CDR3 consists of 14 residues.

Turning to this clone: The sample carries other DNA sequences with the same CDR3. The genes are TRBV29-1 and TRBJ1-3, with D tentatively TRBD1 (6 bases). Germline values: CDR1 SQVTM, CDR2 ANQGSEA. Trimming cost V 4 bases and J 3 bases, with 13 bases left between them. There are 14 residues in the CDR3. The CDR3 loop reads CSVGLGQSGNTIYF. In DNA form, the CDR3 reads TGCAGCGTTGGGCTTGGACAGAGTGGAAACACCATATATTTT.

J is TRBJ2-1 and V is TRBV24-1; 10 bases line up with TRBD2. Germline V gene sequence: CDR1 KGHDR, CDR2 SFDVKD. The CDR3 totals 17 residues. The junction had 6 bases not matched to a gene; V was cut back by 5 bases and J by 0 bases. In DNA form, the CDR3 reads TGTGCCACCAGTGGCGGTAGCGGGGGGTACTCCTACAATGAGCAGTTCTTC. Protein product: CATSGGSGGYSYNEQFF.

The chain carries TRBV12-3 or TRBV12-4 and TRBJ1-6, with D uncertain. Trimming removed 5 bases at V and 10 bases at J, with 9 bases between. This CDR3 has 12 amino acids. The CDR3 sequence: CASSPSGSPLHF. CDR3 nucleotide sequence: TGTGCCAGCAGTCCTAGTGGCTCACCCCTCCACTTT.

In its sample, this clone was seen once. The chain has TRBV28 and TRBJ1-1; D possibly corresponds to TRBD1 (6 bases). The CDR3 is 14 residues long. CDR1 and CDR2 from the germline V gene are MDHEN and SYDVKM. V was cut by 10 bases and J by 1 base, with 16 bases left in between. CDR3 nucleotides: TGTGCCACCTTAACCGCCAGGGGGAACACTGAAGCTTTCTTT. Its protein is CATLTARGNTEAFF.

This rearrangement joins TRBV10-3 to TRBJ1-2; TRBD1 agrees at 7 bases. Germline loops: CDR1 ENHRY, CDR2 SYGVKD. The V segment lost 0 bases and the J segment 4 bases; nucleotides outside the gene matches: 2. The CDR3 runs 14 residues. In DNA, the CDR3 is TGTGCCATCAGTGAGTCGGACAGGTCCTATGGCTACACCTTC. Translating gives CAISESDRSYGYTF.

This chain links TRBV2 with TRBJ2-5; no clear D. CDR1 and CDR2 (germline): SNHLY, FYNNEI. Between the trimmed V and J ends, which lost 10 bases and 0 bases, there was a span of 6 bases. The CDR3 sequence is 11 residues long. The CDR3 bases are TGTGCCACTGCGTACCAAGAGACCCAGTACTTC. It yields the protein CATAYQETQYF.

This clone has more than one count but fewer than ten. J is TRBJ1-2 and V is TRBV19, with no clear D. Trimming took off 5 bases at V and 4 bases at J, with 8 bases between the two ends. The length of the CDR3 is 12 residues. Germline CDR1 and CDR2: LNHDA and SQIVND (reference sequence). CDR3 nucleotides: TGTGCCAGTAGTCCGCGAGGCTATGGCTACACCTTC. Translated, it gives CASSPRGYGYTF.

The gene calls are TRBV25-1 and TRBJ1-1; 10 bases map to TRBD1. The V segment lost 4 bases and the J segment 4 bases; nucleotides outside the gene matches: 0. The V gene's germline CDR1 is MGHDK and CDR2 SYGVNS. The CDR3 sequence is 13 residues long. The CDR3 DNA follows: TGTGCCAGCAGTGGGACAGGGGGCACTGAAGCTTTCTTT. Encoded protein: CASSGTGGTEAFF.

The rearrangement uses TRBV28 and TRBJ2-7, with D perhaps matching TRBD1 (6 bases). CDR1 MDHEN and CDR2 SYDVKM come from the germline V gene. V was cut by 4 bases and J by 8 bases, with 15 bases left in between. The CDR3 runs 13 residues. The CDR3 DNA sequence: TGTGCCAGCAGTTCACCACAGGGACCCAAGCAGTACTTC. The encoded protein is CASSSPQGPKQYF.

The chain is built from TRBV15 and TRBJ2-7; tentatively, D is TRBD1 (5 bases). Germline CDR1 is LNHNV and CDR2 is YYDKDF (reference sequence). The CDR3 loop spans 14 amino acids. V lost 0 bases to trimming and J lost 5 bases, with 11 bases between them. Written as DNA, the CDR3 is TGTGCCACCAGCAGAGAGGGGCCGGGCCACGAGCAGTACTTC. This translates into CATSREGPGHEQYF.

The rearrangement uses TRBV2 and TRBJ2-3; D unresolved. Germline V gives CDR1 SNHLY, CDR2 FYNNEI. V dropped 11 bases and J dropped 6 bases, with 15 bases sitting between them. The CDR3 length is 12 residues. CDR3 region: CAGSALGDTQYF. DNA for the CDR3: TGTGCCGGATCGGCACTCGGGGATACGCAGTATTTT.

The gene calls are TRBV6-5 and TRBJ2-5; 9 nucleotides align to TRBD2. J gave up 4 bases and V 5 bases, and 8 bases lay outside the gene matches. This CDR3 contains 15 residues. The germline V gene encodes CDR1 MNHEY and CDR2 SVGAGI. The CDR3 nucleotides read TGTGCCAGCAGTACGCCTGCGGGGGGGCTAGAGACCCAGTACTTC. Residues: CASSTPAGGLETQYF.

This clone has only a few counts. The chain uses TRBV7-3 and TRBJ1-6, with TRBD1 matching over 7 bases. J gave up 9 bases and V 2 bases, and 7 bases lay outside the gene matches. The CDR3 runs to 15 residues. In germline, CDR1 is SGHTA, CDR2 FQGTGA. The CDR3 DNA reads TGTGCCAGCAGCTTAGAGGACAGGCGTCTTTCACCCCTCCACTTT. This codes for CASSLEDRRLSPLHF. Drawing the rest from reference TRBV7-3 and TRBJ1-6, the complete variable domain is GAGVSQTPSNKVTEKGKYVELRCDPISGHTALYWYRQSLGQGPEFLIYFQGTGAADDSGLPNDRFFAVRPEGSVSTLKIQRTERGDSAVYLCASSLEDRRLSPLHFGNGTRLTVT.

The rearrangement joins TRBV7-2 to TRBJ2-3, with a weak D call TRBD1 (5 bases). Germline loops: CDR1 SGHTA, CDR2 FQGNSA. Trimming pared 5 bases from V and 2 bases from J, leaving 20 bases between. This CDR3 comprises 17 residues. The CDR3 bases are TGTGCCAGCAGCGAATTACAGGTCTACGAAACCACAGATACGCAGTATTTT. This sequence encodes CASSELQVYETTDTQYF.

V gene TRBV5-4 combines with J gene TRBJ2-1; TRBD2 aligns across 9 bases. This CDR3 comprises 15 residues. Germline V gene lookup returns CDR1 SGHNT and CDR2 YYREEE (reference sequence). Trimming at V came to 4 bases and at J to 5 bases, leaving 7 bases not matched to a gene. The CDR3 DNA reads TGTGCCAGCAGCGGCGGGGGGGCCGTAAACAATGAGCAGTTCTTC. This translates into CASSGGGAVNNEQFF.

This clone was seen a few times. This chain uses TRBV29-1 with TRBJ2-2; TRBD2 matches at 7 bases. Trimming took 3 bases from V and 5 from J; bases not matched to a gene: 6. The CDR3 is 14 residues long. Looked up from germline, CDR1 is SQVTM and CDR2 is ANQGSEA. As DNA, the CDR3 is TGCAGCGTTGATAGAGCGGGGTGGACCGGGGAGCTGTTTTTT. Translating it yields CSVDRAGWTGELFF.

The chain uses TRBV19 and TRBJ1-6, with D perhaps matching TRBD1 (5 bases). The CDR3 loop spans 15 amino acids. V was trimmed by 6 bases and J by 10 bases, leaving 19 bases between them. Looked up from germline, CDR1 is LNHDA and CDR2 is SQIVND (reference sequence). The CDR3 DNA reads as TGTGCCAGTAGAATCCCCGGACCAAGGGGCTCACCCCTCCACTTT. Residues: CASRIPGPRGSPLHF.

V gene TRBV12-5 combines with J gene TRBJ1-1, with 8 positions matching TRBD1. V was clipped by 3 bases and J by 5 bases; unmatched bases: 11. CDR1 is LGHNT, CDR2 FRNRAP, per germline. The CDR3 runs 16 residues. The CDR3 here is CASGFLAGGRRTEAFF. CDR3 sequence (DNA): TGTGCTAGTGGTTTTTTAGCAGGGGGCCGCCGGACTGAAGCTTTCTTT.

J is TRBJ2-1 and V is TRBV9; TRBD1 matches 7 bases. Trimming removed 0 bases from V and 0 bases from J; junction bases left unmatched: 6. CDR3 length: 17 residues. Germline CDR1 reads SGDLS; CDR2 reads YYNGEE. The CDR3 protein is CASSVAPGQSSYNEQFF. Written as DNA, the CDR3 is TGTGCCAGCAGCGTAGCCCCGGGACAGAGCTCCTACAATGAGCAGTTCTTC.

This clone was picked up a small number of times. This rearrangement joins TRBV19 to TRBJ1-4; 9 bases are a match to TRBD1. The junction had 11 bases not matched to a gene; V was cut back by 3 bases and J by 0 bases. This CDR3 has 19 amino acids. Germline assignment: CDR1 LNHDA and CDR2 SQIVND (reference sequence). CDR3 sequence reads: CASSISDRGTFATNEKLFF. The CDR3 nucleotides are TGTGCCAGTAGTATTAGCGACAGGGGGACGTTTGCAACTAATGAAAAACTGTTTTTT.

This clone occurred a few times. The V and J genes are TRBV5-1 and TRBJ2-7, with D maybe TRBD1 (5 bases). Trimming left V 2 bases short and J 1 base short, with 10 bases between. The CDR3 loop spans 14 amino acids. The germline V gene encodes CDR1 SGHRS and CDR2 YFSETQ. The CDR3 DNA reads TGCGCCAGCAGCTTAACCCAGGGATCCTACGAGCAGTACTTC. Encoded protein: CASSLTQGSYEQYF.

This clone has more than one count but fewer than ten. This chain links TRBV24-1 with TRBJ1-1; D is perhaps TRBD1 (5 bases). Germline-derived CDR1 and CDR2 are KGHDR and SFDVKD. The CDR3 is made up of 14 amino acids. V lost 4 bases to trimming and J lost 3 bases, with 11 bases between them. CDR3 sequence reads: CATSEGRSDTEAFF. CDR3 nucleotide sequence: TGTGCCACCAGTGAGGGGCGGAGCGACACTGAAGCTTTCTTT.

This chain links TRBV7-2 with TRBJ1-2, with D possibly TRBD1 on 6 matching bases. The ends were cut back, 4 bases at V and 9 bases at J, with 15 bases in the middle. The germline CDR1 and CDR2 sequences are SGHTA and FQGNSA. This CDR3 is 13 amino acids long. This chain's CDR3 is CASSSQGRTSYTF. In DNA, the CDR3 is TGTGCCAGCAGCTCTCAGGGGCGTACGAGCTACACCTTC.

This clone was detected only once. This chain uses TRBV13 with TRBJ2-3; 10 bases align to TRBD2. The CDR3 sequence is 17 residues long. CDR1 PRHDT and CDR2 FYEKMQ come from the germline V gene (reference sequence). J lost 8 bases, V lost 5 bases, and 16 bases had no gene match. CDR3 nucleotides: TGTGCCAGCAGCCCGTCTGGGGCTAGCGGGGGACTTCGTACGCAGTATTTT. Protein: CASSPSGASGGLRTQYF.

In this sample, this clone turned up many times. CDR3 sequence reads: CASSSPPQGGANVLTF. For the CDR3, the DNA is TGTGCCAGCAGCTCCCCTCCCCAGGGCGGGGCCAACGTCCTGACTTTC. This sequence joins TRBV5-4 and TRBJ2-6; D may be TRBD1 (5 bases). Trimming stripped 3 bases from V and 4 bases from J, with 14 bases between. The CDR3 consists of 16 residues. CDR1 and CDR2 from the germline V gene are SGHNT and YYREEE (reference sequence).

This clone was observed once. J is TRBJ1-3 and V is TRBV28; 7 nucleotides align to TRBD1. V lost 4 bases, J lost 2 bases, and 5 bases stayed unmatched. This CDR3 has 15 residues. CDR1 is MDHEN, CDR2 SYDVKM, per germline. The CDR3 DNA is TGTGCCAGCAGTTCCCCGACAGGGCCTGGAAACACCATATATTTT. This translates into CASSSPTGPGNTIYF.